This entry lists 31 T cell receptor beta chains sequenced from one sample in a study of radiotherapy plus CTLA-4 blockade in lung cancer. Measured with immunoSEQ multiplex PCR; TCRdb has only the in-frame clones, and not every one. The sample has about 49,000 clones; around 69% are singletons. Here the sequenced sample was peripheral blood, taken from a patient treated with radiotherapy plus ipilimumab. Receptor source: a human donor with non-small cell lung cancer who had stable disease on radiotherapy plus ipilimumab.

The V gene is TRBV19, the J gene TRBJ1-5; a weak D match, TRBD1 (5 bases). CDR3 size: 17 residues. Germline V gene sequence: CDR1 LNHDA, CDR2 SQIVND (reference sequence). Trimming shortened V by 6 bases and J by 1 base, and 19 bases separated the two germline ends. The CDR3 DNA reads TGTGCCAGTAGCCCCGGGGGGGGAAGGGGAAGCAATCAGCCCCAGCATTTT. Its translation is CASSPGGGRGSNQPQHF.

This chain links TRBV5-8 with TRBJ2-1; 11 nucleotides line up with TRBD2. The trim removed 2 bases at V and 3 bases at J, leaving 1 base unmatched. CDR1 is SGHTS, CDR2 YDEGEE, per germline. The CDR3 is 15 amino acids. CDR3 DNA: TGTGCCAGCAGCTTTGGACTAGCGGGCTACAATGAGCAGTTCTTC. It specifies CASSFGLAGYNEQFF.

The J gene is TRBJ2-1, the V gene TRBV18; TRBD2 matches at 9 bases. Germline loops: CDR1 KGHSH, CDR2 LQKENI. The CDR3 covers 14 residues. V gave up 6 bases and J gave up 5 bases; unmatched junction bases: 5. CDR3: CASSRGLANNEQFF. The CDR3 nucleotides are TGTGCCAGCTCGCGGGGACTAGCTAACAATGAGCAGTTCTTC.

The V and J genes are TRBV13 and TRBJ1-2, with a possible D match to TRBD1 (5 bases). Trimming pared 5 bases from V and 2 bases from J, leaving 15 bases between. Germline CDR1 and CDR2: PRHDT and FYEKMQ (reference sequence). The CDR3 sequence is 15 residues long. The CDR3 loop reads CASSHGEGMNYGYTF. The CDR3 nucleotides read TGTGCCAGCAGCCACGGGGAGGGGATGAACTATGGCTACACCTTC. The full variable domain, rest sourced from reference TRBV13 and TRBJ1-2, is AAGVIQSPRHLIKEKRETATLKCYPIPRHDTVYWYQQGPGQDPQFLISFYEKMQSDKGSIPDRFSAQQFSDYHSELNMSSLELGDSALYFCASSHGEGMNYGYTFGSGTRLTVV.

This clone was recorded a few times. The V gene is TRBV21-1, the J gene TRBJ2-6; the listed D gene, TRBD1, was not tested against the DNA. TRBV21-1 is annotated as a pseudogene. This CDR3 spans 16 amino acids. CDR3 sequence reads: CANPGQGNPGANVLTF. Here the CDR3 DNA reads TGTGCCAACCCGGGACAGGGTAACCCTGGGGCCAACGTCCTGACTTTC.

V and J are TRBV4-3 and TRBJ1-4, with D perhaps matching TRBD1 (6 bases). V gave up 1 base and J gave up 0 bases, with 9 bases separating them. In germline, CDR1 is LGHNA, CDR2 YSLEER. The CDR3 covers 16 residues. The CDR3 protein is CASSQGYRATNEKLFF. DNA for the CDR3: TGCGCCAGCAGCCAAGGGTACAGGGCAACTAATGAAAAACTGTTTTTT.

This chain uses TRBV5-1 with TRBJ1-2; tentatively, D is TRBD1 (5 bases). Germline V lookup: CDR1 SGHRS, CDR2 YFSETQ. V was trimmed by 4 bases and J by 2 bases, leaving 9 bases between them. The CDR3 contains 13 residues. CDR3 protein: CASSPDRNYGYTF. In DNA form, the CDR3 reads TGCGCCAGCAGCCCCGACAGAAACTATGGCTACACCTTC.

This CDR3 reads CASSQNRSGLTGELFF. Here the CDR3 DNA reads TGTGCCAGCAGCCAGAACAGGTCAGGGCTCACCGGGGAGCTGTTTTTT. The genes are TRBV7-4 and TRBJ2-2, with a tentative D call TRBD1 (5 bases). The CDR3 is made up of 16 amino acids. V was clipped by 5 bases and J by 4 bases, with 17 bases between them. From germline, CDR1 is SGHVT and CDR2 SQSDAQ.

The rearrangement joins TRBV5-1 to TRBJ1-2; D remains unclear. Trimming pared 5 bases from V and 0 bases from J, leaving 20 bases between. CDR1 and CDR2 from the germline V gene are SGHRS and YFSETQ. The CDR3 covers 17 residues. CDR3 DNA sequence: TGCGCCAGCAGGCGACTTAGCGACGGAGCAGCTAACTATGGCTACACCTTC. This codes for CASRRLSDGAANYGYTF.

The chain joins TRBV5-1 to TRBJ2-1; 12 positions match TRBD2. There are 16 residues in the CDR3. Germline trimming cut 3 bases from V and 5 bases from J; bases unmatched to any gene: 6. Germline CDR1 reads SGHRS; CDR2 reads YFSETQ. The CDR3 DNA reads TGCGCCAGCAGCTCAAGAACTAGCGGGGGGAACAATGAGCAGTTCTTC. Amino acids: CASSSRTSGGNNEQFF.

This clone was observed a single time. CDR3 coding DNA: TGCAGTGCGGTCTTGCAAGAGACCCAGTACTTC. Translation: CSAVLQETQYF. The chain employs TRBV20-1 and TRBJ2-5; no clear D. CDR1 is DFQATT and CDR2 is SNEGSKA in the germline V gene (reference sequence). V was shortened by 6 bases and J by 2 bases, with 7 bases between the two germline ends. This CDR3 is built from 11 residues.

Turning to this clone: In the same sample, other DNA sequences code for this CDR3. The J gene is TRBJ1-1, the V gene TRBV9, with a possible D match to TRBD1 (5 bases). The CDR3 length is 14 residues. Germline loops: CDR1 SGDLS, CDR2 YYNGEE. Trimming took off 2 bases at V and 0 bases at J, with 8 bases between the two ends. The CDR3 protein is CASSVGTVNTEAFF. Written as DNA, the CDR3 is TGTGCCAGCAGCGTTGGGACGGTGAACACTGAAGCTTTCTTT.

This clone has a count of ten or more. The V call is TRBV4-2, the J call TRBJ2-7; D is uncertain. This CDR3 is built from 16 residues. Trimming stripped 0 bases from V and 0 bases from J, with 12 bases between. The V gene's germline CDR1 is LGHNA and CDR2 YNFKEQ. DNA for the CDR3: TGTGCCAGCAGCCAAGATGGTCTGTCAAGCTCCTACGAGCAGTACTTC. Residues: CASSQDGLSSSYEQYF.

The CDR3: CASSGTGPYEQYF. CDR3 nucleotides: TGTGCCAGCTCCGGGACAGGGCCCTACGAGCAGTACTTC. V and J are TRBV5-4 and TRBJ2-7; TRBD1 matches at 9 bases. V trimming: 7 bases; J trimming: 2 bases; junction bases outside the gene matches: 4. The CDR3 is 13 residues long. Germline V CDR1 and CDR2: SGHNT, YYREEE (reference sequence). Looking up the rest from reference TRBV5-4 and TRBJ2-7 gives the full variable domain: ETGVTQSPTHLIKTRGQQVTLRCSSQSGHNTVSWYQQALGQGPQFIFQYYREEENGRGNFPPRFSGLQFPNYSSELNVNALELDDSALYLCASSGTGPYEQYFGPGTRLTVT.

This chain joins TRBV10-2 and TRBJ1-5; D is unresolved. CDR1 WSHSY and CDR2 SAAADI come from the germline V gene. The V gene lost 5 bases and the J gene lost 0 bases, with 5 bases spanning the gap. The CDR3 runs 13 residues. The CDR3 spells CASSLFSNQPQHF. CDR3 in DNA: TGCGCCAGCAGTTTATTTAGCAATCAGCCCCAGCATTTT.

The chain employs TRBV5-1 and TRBJ2-7; no clear D. Germline CDR1 reads SGHRS; CDR2 reads YFSETQ. The CDR3 has 14 residues. Trimming removed 6 bases from V and 0 bases from J, with 13 bases in between. The CDR3 DNA follows: TGCGCCAGCAAAGGGCAGCCCGTCTCCTACGAGCAGTACTTC. Translated: CASKGQPVSYEQYF.

The chain couples TRBV11-2 to TRBJ1-1, with D tentatively TRBD1 (6 bases). This CDR3 comprises 15 residues. V was pared by 7 bases and J by 1 base, with 16 bases between. Germline CDR1 SGHAT, CDR2 FQNNGV. The CDR3: CASIQGFGSNTEAFF. The CDR3, as DNA: TGTGCCAGCATCCAGGGGTTCGGGTCGAACACTGAAGCTTTCTTT.

This chain links TRBV5-1 with TRBJ1-6, with D possibly matching TRBD1 (6 bases). CDR1 SGHRS and CDR2 YFSETQ come from the germline V gene. This CDR3 spans 14 amino acids. V dropped 4 bases and J dropped 8 bases, with 13 bases sitting between them. The DNA of the CDR3 is TGCGCCAGCAGCCCCGGACAGCTACATTCACCCCTCCACTTT. Its translation: CASSPGQLHSPLHF.

This chain connects TRBV29-1 to TRBJ1-6; 7 nucleotides agree with TRBD1. The J segment lost 9 bases and the V segment lost 4 bases, leaving 9 bases of the junction unmatched. CDR1 is SQVTM, CDR2 ANQGSEA, per germline. CDR3 length: 14 amino acids. This CDR3 is CSVGDSPTASPLHF. The CDR3 coding sequence is TGCAGCGTTGGGGACAGCCCCACTGCTTCACCCCTCCACTTT.

V gene TRBV10-3 combines with J gene TRBJ2-2; D unclear. Trimming took 10 bases from V and 0 from J, leaving 9 bases between them. The germline gives CDR1 ENHRY, CDR2 SYGVKD. The CDR3 covers 13 residues. Here the CDR3 reads CATQNPNTGELFF. CDR3 nucleotides: TGTGCCACGCAGAACCCGAACACCGGGGAGCTGTTTTTT.

The chain carries TRBV9 and TRBJ1-4, with D maybe TRBD1 (5 bases). V lost 2 bases to trimming and J lost 5 bases, with 16 bases between them. From germline, CDR1 is SGDLS and CDR2 YYNGEE. The CDR3 covers 16 residues. The DNA for the CDR3 is TGTGCCAGCAGCGTGGGGGACCCCAGCTCAAATGAAAAACTGTTTTTT. It specifies CASSVGDPSSNEKLFF.

The chain employs TRBV16 and TRBJ1-4, with a possible D match to TRBD1 (5 bases). V was pared by 4 bases and J by 4 bases, with 13 bases between. Germline CDR1 and CDR2: KGHSY and FQNENV. The CDR3 consists of 15 residues. The CDR3 bases are TGTGCCAGCAGCCCACCGGGACGGCTTAATGAAAAACTGTTTTTT. It specifies CASSPPGRLNEKLFF.

By share, this clone ranks as large. This sample includes further DNA sequences coding for the same CDR3. V gene TRBV13 combines with J gene TRBJ1-5; no reliable D call. Trimming shortened V by 0 bases and J by 10 bases, and 13 bases separated the two germline ends. Per germline, CDR1 PRHDT and CDR2 FYEKMQ (reference sequence). The CDR3 consists of 14 residues. The CDR3 region has the DNA TGTGCCAGCAGCTTAGGGCAAAGGGTAAGTCCCCAGCATTTT. This translates into CASSLGQRVSPQHF.

V usage is TRBV13 and J usage is TRBJ2-7; TRBD1 matches at 9 bases. Per germline, CDR1 PRHDT and CDR2 FYEKMQ (reference sequence). Trimming at V came to 5 bases and at J to 4 bases, leaving 9 bases not matched to a gene. The length of the CDR3 is 15 residues. The CDR3, as DNA: TGTGCCAGCAGCCATCCGGGACAGGGTGTATACGAGCAGTACTTC. This encodes CASSHPGQGVYEQYF.

The chain carries TRBV19 and TRBJ2-3; the D is unclear. V dropped 1 base and J dropped 6 bases, with 8 bases sitting between them. Germline CDR1 is LNHDA and CDR2 is SQIVND (reference sequence). The CDR3 sequence is 13 residues long. The CDR3 nucleotides read TGTGCCAGTAGTATAGGCTATAGGGATACGCAGTATTTT. Translating it yields CASSIGYRDTQYF.

With regard to this clone: As the CDR3 is not closed by the conserved phenylalanine or tryptophan, this likely results from a read error. It is unclear where the CDR3 begins or ends on the DNA, so no DNA is shown, and the CDR3 is as TCRdb lists it. The chain couples TRBV18 to TRBJ1-1. Per germline, CDR1 KGHSH and CDR2 LQKENI. The CDR3 is made up of 12 amino acids, end residues included. The CDR3 reads CASSPGTGPLIG.

The chain has TRBV11-2 and TRBJ1-2; 8 bases are shared with TRBD1. The length of the CDR3 is 17 residues. The germline V gene has CDR1 SGHAT and CDR2 FQNNGV. V lost 0 bases and J lost 4; bases outside the gene matches: 10. The CDR3 DNA reads TGTGCCAGCAGCTTAGACAGGGGGCTAGTGGAACTCTATGGCTACACCTTC. It codes for CASSLDRGLVELYGYTF.

The chain uses TRBV4-2 and TRBJ1-4; D call uncertain. Germline-derived CDR1 and CDR2 are LGHNA and YNFKEQ. There are 16 residues in the CDR3. The ends were cut back, 0 bases at V and 0 bases at J, with 8 bases in the middle. Written as DNA, the CDR3 is TGTGCCAGCAGCCAAGAGGGTCAGGCAACTAATGAAAAACTGTTTTTT. Amino acids: CASSQEGQATNEKLFF.

V and J are TRBV7-8 and TRBJ2-7; no clear D. Germline-derived CDR1 and CDR2 are SGHVS and FQNEAQ. Trimming took off 5 bases at V and 4 bases at J, with 12 bases between the two ends. The CDR3 has 13 amino acids. CDR3 protein: CASSPDTYYEQYF. The CDR3 DNA reads TGTGCCAGCAGCCCTGACACCTATTACGAGCAGTACTTC.

The J gene is TRBJ2-5, the V gene TRBV6-1; 7 bases fit TRBD1. This CDR3 comprises 15 residues. The germline gives CDR1 MNHNS, CDR2 SASEGT. After removal of 5 bases from V and 4 bases from J, the junction contained 10 bases not matched to a gene. The CDR3 DNA sequence: TGTGCCAGCAGTTCCCTACAGGGGCCCCGAGAGACCCAGTACTTC. Translation: CASSSLQGPRETQYF.

The chain is built from TRBV13 and TRBJ1-2; D is unresolved. Germline V lookup: CDR1 PRHDT, CDR2 FYEKMQ (reference sequence). Trimming stripped 0 bases from V and 10 bases from J, with 15 bases between. The CDR3 loop spans 14 amino acids. The CDR3 nucleotides read TGTGCCAGCAGCTTAGGCCGGGGAGGGTCCGACTACACCTTC. Its protein is CASSLGRGGSDYTF. Using reference TRBV13 and TRBJ1-2 for the parts outside the CDR3, the full variable domain is AAGVIQSPRHLIKEKRETATLKCYPIPRHDTVYWYQQGPGQDPQFLISFYEKMQSDKGSIPDRFSAQQFSDYHSELNMSSLELGDSALYFCASSLGRGGSDYTFGSGTRLTVV.